This TCR beta chain appears in the sequencing data of a study of PD-1 blockade in classical Hodgkin lymphoma. Points from the study as a whole: Compared with healthy donors, newly diagnosed patients reportedly showed lower baseline TCR diversity.

This sample's time point: newly diagnosed, previously untreated cHL patient sample. This clone was seen more than once but under ten times. Antigen specificity is unknown. Clones were sequenced by immunoSEQ multiplex PCR, and TCRdb holds only the in-frame ones, with some missing. The sample consists of 15,000 to 20,000 clones, over 75% of them appearing once. Germline CDR1 reads MGHRA; CDR2 reads YSYEKL. CDR3 size: 15 residues. With 3 bases clipped from V and 5 bases from J, the junction kept 5 bases outside the gene matches. This TCR derives from a human donor with classical Hodgkin lymphoma. Sequenced input: peripheral blood mononuclear cells (PBMCs). The chain has TRBV4-1 and TRBJ1-5; the match to TRBD1 covers 9 bases. CDR3 DNA: TGCGCCAGCAGCCAGGAGACAGGGGGTTATCAGCCCCAGCATTTT. Translation gives CASSQETGGYQPQHF.